These T cell receptor beta chains were read from a single sample in a study of CD4+ T cells in melanoma. Clones were read by immunoSEQ multiplex PCR, and TCRdb kept only the in-frame ones, dropping some. The table lists 9,500 to 10,000 clones, 55% to 75% of them singletons. Sequences were obtained from cells from a culture (not recorded whether cultured in vitro). Source of these receptors: a human donor with melanoma. Each CDR3 is given with its conserved first and last residue. Each record gives: D gene, clone size, J gene, V gene, CDR3 protein, CDR3 DNA. A D gene is named only where the DNA matches it firmly. Not all rows give a size; the values are once, few, many and, for expanded clones, a class.

.,few,TRBJ1-5,TRBV19,CASSRAVDNQPQHF,TGTGCCAGTAGTAGGGCCGTAGACAATCAGCCCCAGCATTTT
.,.,TRBJ1-5,TRBV7-9,CASSPGGGQPQHF,TGTGCCAGCAGCCCGGGGGGCGGTCAGCCCCAGCATTTT
.,few,TRBJ1-1,TRBV19,CASVGGYTEAFF,TGTGCCAGCGTGGGAGGCTACACTGAAGCTTTCTTT
.,once,TRBJ1-5,TRBV5-5,CASSLGRNEQPQHF,TGTGCCAGCAGCTTGGGCAGGAACGAGCAGCCCCAGCATTTT
.,.,TRBJ1-1,TRBV2,CASSGGAAEAFF,TGTGCCAGCAGTGGGGGCGCGGCTGAAGCTTTCTTT
.,.,TRBJ1-6,TRBV10-2,CASVAFRMAPLHF,TGCGCCAGCGTCGCCTTTCGCATGGCACCCCTCCACTTT
TRBD1,.,TRBJ1-2,TRBV2,CASSVQGYGYTF,TGTGCCAGCAGTGTACAGGGGTATGGCTACACCTTC
.,.,TRBJ1-3,TRBV7-9,CASSLTGLNF,TGTGCCAGCAGCTTAACGGGGCTAAATTTT
.,.,TRBJ2-3,TRBV7-9,CASSLMGTDTQYF,TGTGCCAGCAGCTTGATGGGGACAGATACGCAGTATTTT
.,.,TRBJ1-1,TRBV9,CASSVGPFNEAFF,TGTGCCAGCAGCGTGGGGCCATTCAATGAAGCTTTCTTT
.,.,TRBJ2-1,TRBV7-8,CASSSDWGTYNEQFF,TGTGCCAGCAGCTCGGACTGGGGAACGTACAATGAGCAGTTCTTC
.,.,TRBJ1-2,TRBV5-1,CASSEMAGSGYGYTF,TGCGCCAGCAGCGAGATGGCGGGATCGGGCTATGGCTACACCTTC
.,.,TRBJ2-5,TRBV5-1,CASSLTGTQETQYF,TGCGCCAGCAGCTTAACAGGGACCCAAGAGACCCAGTACTTC
TRBD1,large,TRBJ1-2,TRBV2,CASSALGQTGGYTF,TGTGCCAGCAGTGCCCTGGGACAGACAGGCGGCTACACCTTC
.,.,TRBJ1-1,TRBV19,CASSIAYGHNTEAFF,TGTGCCAGTAGTATAGCTTACGGACACAACACTGAAGCTTTCTTT
TRBD2,.,TRBJ2-7,TRBV14,CASSPRGSGGISEQYF,TGTGCCAGCAGCCCCCGAGGTAGCGGGGGTATCTCTGAGCAGTACTTC
.,.,TRBJ1-5,TRBV4-3,CASSQDEGGNQPQHF,TGCGCCAGCAGCCAAGATGAGGGGGGTAATCAGCCCCAGCATTTT
.,.,TRBJ2-1,TRBV7-5,CARSPRRAGRYYNEQFF,TGTGCCAGAAGCCCAAGGAGGGCGGGTCGCTACTACAATGAGCAGTTCTTC
.,.,TRBJ2-5,TRBV7-3,CASSLRLGAKTQYF,TGTGCCAGCAGCTTACGGTTGGGGGCCAAGACCCAGTACTTC
TRBD1,.,TRBJ1-1,TRBV5-1,CASSWTGADTEAFF,TGCGCCAGCAGCTGGACAGGGGCTGACACTGAAGCTTTCTTT
.,.,TRBJ2-1,TRBV9,CASRSSGTSGEQFF,TGTGCCAGCCGGTCCTCCGGGACATCTGGTGAGCAGTTCTTC
.,.,TRBJ2-3,TRBV12-5,CASGWGRTPPDTQYF,TGTGCTAGTGGTTGGGGACGGACACCTCCAGATACGCAGTATTTT
TRBD1,.,TRBJ2-7,TRBV4-1,CASSQGRGQTSSYEQYF,TGCGCCAGCAGCCAAGGTAGGGGACAGACCAGCTCCTACGAGCAGTACTTC
.,.,TRBJ2-1,TRBV6-1,CASRIPGQEQFF,TGTGCCAGCAGAATTCCGGGACAAGAGCAGTTCTTC
.,.,TRBJ1-1,TRBV5-1,CASSLSAFPDSYTEAFF,TGCGCCAGCAGTTTGAGTGCGTTTCCCGACAGTTACACTGAAGCTTTCTTT
.,.,TRBJ1-1,TRBV4-1,CASSLQGHMPPEAFF,TGCGCCAGCAGCCTTCAGGGACACATGCCTCCTGAAGCTTTCTTT
.,once,TRBJ2-6,TRBV5-8,CASTLGLSPSGANVLTF,TGTGCCAGCACCCTCGGACTCTCGCCCTCTGGGGCCAACGTCCTGACTTTC
TRBD1,.,TRBJ1-2,TRBV19,CASLQTGSVGGYTF,TGTGCCAGTCTCCAGACAGGGAGCGTCGGTGGCTACACCTTC
.,.,TRBJ1-4,TRBV4-1,CASSQAVIGEKLFF,TGCGCCAGCAGCCAAGCGGTTATAGGCGAAAAACTGTTTTTT
.,.,TRBJ2-5,TRBV7-8,CASSSSTSQETQYF,TGTGCCAGCAGCTCCTCGACTAGTCAAGAGACCCAGTACTTC
.,.,TRBJ1-1,TRBV5-1,CASSGGRLIAEAFF,TGCGCCAGCAGCGGGGGACGGCTAATCGCTGAAGCTTTCTTT
.,few,TRBJ1-6,TRBV4-1,CASSRGNSPLHF,TGCGCCAGCAGCCGGGGGAATTCACCCCTCCACTTT
.,.,TRBJ1-1,TRBV5-1,CASSLGRLKNTEAFF,TGCGCCAGCAGCTTAGGGAGGTTAAAGAACACTGAAGCTTTCTTT
TRBD1,.,TRBJ2-1,TRBV19,CASSNRGSDEQFF,TGTGCCAGTAGTAACAGGGGGTCAGATGAGCAGTTCTTC
.,.,TRBJ2-3,TRBV19,CASSKHSPGLADTQYF,TGTGCCAGTAGTAAGCACAGCCCGGGCTTGGCAGATACGCAGTATTTT
TRBD1,.,TRBJ2-2,TRBV27,CASSLGRGRGTGELFF,TGTGCCAGCAGTCTCGGCAGGGGGCGGGGCACCGGGGAGCTGTTTTTT
TRBD1,.,TRBJ1-2,TRBV6-9,CASSSSGQGKDGYTF,TGTGCCAGCAGCTCCTCCGGACAGGGGAAAGATGGCTACACCTTC
.,.,TRBJ2-7,TRBV6-5,CASSRGPGAYEQYF,TGTGCCAGCAGTCGGGGACCAGGGGCCTACGAGCAGTACTTC
.,.,TRBJ2-3,TRBV7-3,CASSPLARAKASTDTQYF,TGTGCCAGCAGCCCCTTGGCCAGAGCAAAAGCTAGCACAGATACGCAGTATTTT
TRBD2,once,TRBJ2-3,TRBV6-1,CASSTSGGKGDTQYF,TGTGCCAGCAGCACTAGCGGGGGGAAGGGAGATACGCAGTATTTT
.,.,TRBJ2-6,TRBV4-1,CASSQGSLRALAGANVLTF,TGCGCCAGCAGCCAAGGTAGCTTAAGGGCACTGGCTGGGGCCAACGTCCTGACTTTC
.,.,TRBJ1-2,TRBV5-4,CASSFIEGSGGYTF,TGTGCCAGCAGCTTTATCGAGGGGTCGGGAGGCTACACCTTC
.,.,TRBJ2-1,TRBV6-6,CASGSEQFF,TGTGCCAGCGGAAGTGAGCAGTTCTTC
TRBD1,once,TRBJ1-1,TRBV13,CASSLAGRGLGNTEAFF,TGTGCCAGCAGCTTAGCAGGCAGGGGGCTAGGGAACACTGAAGCTTTCTTT
.,.,TRBJ2-1,TRBV5-5,CASSVETASSFNEQFF,TGTGCCAGCAGCGTAGAGACTGCGAGCTCATTCAATGAGCAGTTCTTC
.,.,TRBJ1-6,TRBV6-5,CASSSGPYNSPLHF,TGTGCCAGCAGTTCGGGACCATATAATTCACCCCTCCACTTT
.,.,TRBJ1-1,TRBV5-6,CASSLWGTRNTEAFF,TGTGCCAGCAGCCTATGGGGGACACGGAACACTGAAGCTTTCTTT
.,few,TRBJ1-6,TRBV15,CATSRESPGNRYSPLHF,TGTGCCACCAGCAGAGAATCCCCCGGAAACCGTTATTCACCCCTCCACTTT
TRBD2,.,TRBJ2-5,TRBV19,CASSQTSGGKETQYF,TGTGCCAGTAGCCAGACTAGCGGGGGGAAAGAGACCCAGTACTTC
.,few,TRBJ2-7,TRBV2,CASGDYEQYF,TGTGCCAGCGGGGACTACGAGCAGTACTTC
TRBD2,.,TRBJ2-1,TRBV4-1,CASSQAGLAGSSYNEQFF,TGCGCCAGCAGCCAGGCCGGACTAGCGGGGAGCTCCTACAATGAGCAGTTCTTC
.,few,TRBJ1-1,TRBV7-9,CASSLSGGTEAFF,TGTGCCAGCAGCTTAAGTGGGGGCACTGAAGCTTTCTTT
.,.,TRBJ2-1,TRBV7-3,CASSLTTGGEQFF,TGTGCCAGCAGCTTAACCACAGGTGGTGAGCAGTTCTTC
.,.,TRBJ1-3,TRBV7-2,CASSLDKGRNTIYF,TGTGCCAGCAGCTTAGACAAGGGGCGCAACACCATATATTTT
TRBD1,few,TRBJ1-1,TRBV11-2,CASSFLQGGGTEAFF,TGTGCCAGCAGCTTCCTACAGGGGGGAGGCACTGAAGCTTTCTTT
.,.,TRBJ2-3,TRBV7-2,CASSLAADTQYF,TGTGCCAGCAGCTTAGCCGCAGATACGCAGTATTTT
TRBD2,.,TRBJ2-3,TRBV9,CASSRGGRGTDTQYF,TGTGCCAGCAGCCGCGGGGGTAGGGGCACAGATACGCAGTATTTT
TRBD1,.,TRBJ2-3,TRBV7-3,CASSRTTGLGTDTQYF,TGTGCCAGCAGCCGTACGACAGGGCTCGGCACAGATACGCAGTATTTT
.,.,TRBJ1-5,TRBV6-5,CASSYMGNQPQHF,TGTGCCAGCAGTTACATGGGCAATCAGCCCCAGCATTTT